The TCR beta chain under discussion was sequenced for a study of T cell clonality in common variable immunodeficiency. V lost 5 bases, J lost 4 bases, and 12 bases lay in between. The germline V gene has CDR1 SEHNR and CDR2 FQNEAQ (reference sequence). CDR3 length: 13 residues. TCRdb's table, derived via immunoSEQ multiplex PCR, lists solely in-frame clones and lacks some. The record shows about 52,000 clones for this sample, with no singletons present. The table lists this clone with a few counts. The CDR3 extends 3 residues past the end of the read, so its final part is completed from the germline J gene.

The sequenced sample was peripheral blood mononuclear cells. The origin of this receptor is a person aged 18-70 years in good health. V and J are TRBV7-9 and TRBJ2-7, with unresolved D. The sequenced part of the CDR3 DNA is TGTGCCAGCAGCACGGAAGACAAGTACGAG. As protein: CASSTEDKYE. The full CDR3 protein is CASSTEDKYEQYF.